The 28 T cell receptor beta chains in this list originate from one sample, sequenced in a study of shared clonotypes between healthy human individuals. Clones were sequenced by immunoSEQ multiplex PCR, and TCRdb holds only the in-frame ones, with some missing. The table has a few million clones, over 85% seen once. Sequenced input: naive CD4+ T cells sorted from blood. Regarding subset: CD45RA+ positively selected. The receptors originated from a man between 18 and 35 years old in good health.

The rearrangement joins TRBV9 to TRBJ2-1; D gene ambiguous. Trimming took off 2 bases at V and 6 bases at J, with 15 bases between the two ends. CDR3 size: 15 residues. Germline V gives CDR1 SGDLS, CDR2 YYNGEE. The CDR3 coding sequence is TGTGCCAGCAGCGTCCGGGCTAAAGGCCCCAATGAGCAGTTCTTC. Amino acid sequence: CASSVRAKGPNEQFF. Based on the CDR3 plus reference TRBV9 and TRBJ2-1, the full variable domain is DSGVTQTPKHLITATGQRVTLRCSPRSGDLSVYWYQQSLDQGLQFLIQYYNGEERAKGNILERFSAQQFPDLHSELNLSSLELGDSALYFCASSVRAKGPNEQFFGPGTRLTVL.

In regard to this clone: Other DNA sequences in the same sample also yield this CDR3. The genes are TRBV9 and TRBJ2-3; the D gene is possibly TRBD1 (5 bases). Trimming shortened V by 0 bases and J by 2 bases, and 10 bases separated the two germline ends. This CDR3 comprises 15 residues. CDR1 and CDR2 from the germline V gene are SGDLS and YYNGEE. This CDR3 reads CASSVDQGATDTQYF. CDR3 bases: TGTGCCAGCAGCGTAGATCAAGGGGCCACAGATACGCAGTATTTT.

The chain links TRBV6-6 to TRBJ1-6, with D hard to call. The V gene lost 0 bases and the J gene lost 9 bases, with 6 bases spanning the gap. Germline lookup yields CDR1 MNHNY and CDR2 SVGAGI (reference sequence). The CDR3 totals 13 residues. The CDR3 spells CASSYSGISPLHF. The CDR3 nucleotides read TGTGCCAGCAGTTACTCGGGGATTTCACCCCTCCACTTT.

A single count supports this clone. The chain links TRBV11-3 to TRBJ2-3, with TRBD2 matching over 12 bases. The CDR3 contains 17 residues. Germline assignment: CDR1 SGHNT and CDR2 YENEEA. V shed 3 bases, J shed 5 bases, and the junction held 9 bases outside the gene matches. The CDR3 loop is CASSFASGRAGGDTQYF. The CDR3 DNA sequence: TGTGCCAGCAGCTTTGCTAGCGGGAGGGCCGGGGGAGATACGCAGTATTTT.

The gene calls are TRBV27 and TRBJ1-1; 10 nucleotides align to TRBD1. J lost 5 bases, V lost 8 bases, and 5 bases had no gene match. The length of the CDR3 is 13 residues. The V gene's germline CDR1 is MNHEY and CDR2 SMNVEV (reference sequence). The CDR3 loop reads CASSTGGMTEAFF. The CDR3 coding sequence is TGTGCCAGCTCGACAGGGGGCATGACTGAAGCTTTCTTT.

The V and J genes are TRBV30 and TRBJ2-2; D is unclear. Trimming took 0 bases from V and 6 from J, leaving 8 bases between them. The CDR3 is 13 residues long. Germline values: CDR1 GTSNPN, CDR2 SVGIG (reference sequence). In DNA, the CDR3 is TGTGCCTGGAGTGTGGGAAAGGCCGGGGAGCTGTTTTTT. It specifies CAWSVGKAGELFF.

This clone was seen a single time. The chain has TRBV21-1 and TRBJ1-6; TRBD1 is the table's D call, not checked against the DNA. TRBV21-1 is tagged as a pseudogene. This CDR3 region has 16 residues. CDR3 nucleotide sequence: TGTGCCAGCAGCGGTCGTGGGGCCGCCGTTAATTCACCCCTCCACTTT. Its protein product is CASSGRGAAVNSPLHF.

The V call is TRBV6-5, the J call TRBJ2-3; D is unresolved. The ends were cut back, 6 bases at V and 6 bases at J, with 10 bases in the middle. This CDR3 contains 12 residues. CDR1 MNHEY and CDR2 SVGAGI come from the germline V gene. The DNA for the CDR3 is TGTGCCAGCAGCTCTTTTTTGGATACGCAGTATTTT. It codes for CASSSFLDTQYF.

V and J are TRBV6-1 and TRBJ1-1; 7 positions match TRBD1. Germline V gene lookup returns CDR1 MNHNS and CDR2 SASEGT. The CDR3 contains 15 residues. J was trimmed by 3 bases and V by 5 bases; bases with no gene match: 9. CDR3 protein: CASSQGGLGDTEAFF. In DNA, the CDR3 is TGTGCCAGCAGTCAGGGGGGGCTGGGTGACACTGAAGCTTTCTTT.

CDR3 in DNA: TGTGCCAGCTCACCACTCGGTTTTAGCGGGGGATACGAGCAGTACTTC. Protein product: CASSPLGFSGGYEQYF. The chain combines TRBV18 with TRBJ2-7; 9 nucleotides align to TRBD2. The CDR3 covers 16 residues. V lost 1 base and J lost 4; bases outside the gene matches: 8. Germline-derived CDR1 and CDR2 are KGHSH and LQKENI.

This clone was detected only once. The V call is TRBV6-1, the J call TRBJ1-1; 7 positions match TRBD1. Germline V gene lookup returns CDR1 MNHNS and CDR2 SASEGT. The V gene end was trimmed by 4 bases and the J gene end by 7 bases; junction bases not matched to a gene: 6. The CDR3 sequence is 13 residues long. CDR3 residues: CASSATGRREAFF. As DNA, the CDR3 is TGTGCCAGCAGTGCGACAGGGCGCCGTGAAGCTTTCTTT.

This sequence joins TRBV19 and TRBJ1-6; 11 bases are a match to TRBD1. This CDR3 region has 14 residues. Germline-derived CDR1 and CDR2 are LNHDA and SQIVND (reference sequence). V lost 6 bases, J lost 8 bases, and 3 bases stayed unmatched. CDR3 protein: CASRPGQGDSPLHF. The DNA for the CDR3 is TGTGCCAGTAGGCCGGGACAGGGGGATTCACCCCTCCACTTT.

The V gene is TRBV5-6, the J gene TRBJ2-3; the D gene is possibly TRBD1 (5 bases). Germline V CDR1 and CDR2: SGHDT, YYEEEE. With 5 bases removed from V and 2 bases from J, the gap between germline ends came to 21 bases. The CDR3 totals 17 residues. The CDR3 nucleotides read TGTGCCAGCAGGTTTAAAACAGGTGGGCGAAACACAGATACGCAGTATTTT. This translates into CASRFKTGGRNTDTQYF.

The rearrangement uses TRBV20-1 and TRBJ2-1, with D unclear. This CDR3 contains 11 residues. Per the germline V gene, CDR1 is DFQATT and CDR2 is SNEGSKA (reference sequence). Trimming cost V 0 bases and J 7 bases, with 4 bases left between them. The CDR3 DNA is TGCAGTGCTAGAGATTTGAATGAGCAGTTCTTC. It encodes CSARDLNEQFF.

V and J are TRBV18 and TRBJ2-5; unclear D gene. CDR3 size: 12 residues. Trimming shortened V by 5 bases and J by 1 base, and 5 bases separated the two germline ends. From germline, CDR1 is KGHSH and CDR2 LQKENI. CDR3 amino acids: CASSRTQETQYF. The CDR3 region has the DNA TGTGCCAGCTCAAGGACCCAAGAGACCCAGTACTTC.

The rearrangement links TRBV19 to TRBJ2-1; D is uncertain. The germline gives CDR1 LNHDA, CDR2 SQIVND (reference sequence). The V end lost 2 bases, the J end lost 5 bases, and 7 bases lay between the germline ends. The CDR3 is made up of 13 amino acids. CDR3 sequence (DNA): TGTGCCAGTAGTATAACAAGGGACAATGAGCAGTTCTTC. Amino acids: CASSITRDNEQFF.

This clone was observed a single time. Here the CDR3 reads CASSKIETDTQYF. CDR3 nucleotides: TGTGCCAGCAGCAAAATAGAGACAGATACGCAGTATTTT. The gene calls are TRBV7-9 and TRBJ2-3; D is unresolved. The CDR3 has 13 residues. CDR1 and CDR2 from the germline V gene are SEHNR and FQNEAQ (reference sequence). Trimming left V 5 bases short and J 3 bases short, with 9 bases between.

V usage is TRBV9 and J usage is TRBJ2-4; 10 positions agree with TRBD2. The CDR3 consists of 15 residues. Trimming took 5 bases from V and 1 from J; bases not matched to a gene: 3. Germline V gene data show CDR1 as SGDLS and CDR2 as YYNGEE. The CDR3 nucleotides are TGTGCCAGCAGTACGGGACTAGCGGCCAAAAACATTCAGTACTTC. Translation gives CASSTGLAAKNIQYF.

The chain combines TRBV4-1 with TRBJ2-3; 7 bases fit TRBD2. This CDR3 region has 15 residues. Germline CDR1 MGHRA, CDR2 YSYEKL. J was trimmed by 2 bases and V by 4 bases; bases with no gene match: 6. CDR3 protein: CASSLRAGNTDTQYF. Here the CDR3 DNA reads TGCGCCAGCAGCCTCCGAGCGGGGAACACAGATACGCAGTATTTT.

The chain has TRBV6-5 and TRBJ2-5; unclear D gene. The CDR3 has 14 residues. Trimming shortened V by 0 bases and J by 5 bases, and 10 bases separated the two germline ends. Per the germline V gene, CDR1 is MNHEY and CDR2 is SVGAGI. The CDR3 region is CASSYSQVQETQYF. The CDR3 nucleotides read TGTGCCAGCAGTTACTCGCAGGTCCAGGAGACCCAGTACTTC.

This clone was picked up a small number of times. The chain has TRBV7-9 and TRBJ1-5; D gene uncertain. From germline, CDR1 is SEHNR and CDR2 FQNEAQ (reference sequence). The ends were cut back, 5 bases at V and 7 bases at J, with 12 bases in the middle. The CDR3 has 13 amino acids. The CDR3: CASSQIIGQPQHF. The CDR3 DNA reads TGTGCCAGCAGCCAAATCATTGGACAGCCCCAGCATTTT.

The chain combines TRBV13 with TRBJ2-7; TRBD1 or TRBD2 may be the D gene (5 bases each). V shed 2 bases and J shed 1 base, with 15 bases lying between them. The germline CDR1 and CDR2 sequences are PRHDT and FYEKMQ (reference sequence). The CDR3 is made up of 16 amino acids. The CDR3 DNA follows: TGTGCCAGCAGCTTACCCCGAACTTGGGGGTCCTACGAGCAGTACTTC. Encoded protein: CASSLPRTWGSYEQYF.

The genes are TRBV15 and TRBJ2-7, with D hard to call. Trimming shortened V by 0 bases and J by 0 bases, and 6 bases separated the two germline ends. This CDR3 has 14 amino acids. Germline lookup yields CDR1 LNHNV and CDR2 YYDKDF (reference sequence). The chain's CDR3 is CATSREKGSYEQYF. CDR3 nucleotides: TGTGCCACCAGCAGAGAGAAGGGCTCCTACGAGCAGTACTTC.

The chain joins TRBV7-2 to TRBJ2-1; 7 nucleotides line up with TRBD1. Per the germline V gene, CDR1 is SGHTA and CDR2 is FQGNSA. The length of the CDR3 is 15 residues. With 5 bases clipped from V and 4 bases from J, the junction kept 8 bases outside the gene matches. This CDR3 is CASSPTGQLYNEQFF. CDR3 DNA: TGTGCCAGCAGCCCTACGGGACAGCTATACAATGAGCAGTTCTTC.

This chain links TRBV7-9 with TRBJ2-1; TRBD2 matches at 9 bases. CDR1 is SEHNR, CDR2 FQNEAQ, per germline (reference sequence). The CDR3 loop spans 13 amino acids. V lost 7 bases and J lost 6; bases outside the gene matches: 4. The CDR3 region is CASTSLAGNEQFF. CDR3 coding DNA: TGTGCCAGCACCTCACTAGCGGGCAATGAGCAGTTCTTC.

The chain recombines TRBV5-1 with TRBJ2-1; the D gene could be TRBD1 or TRBD2 (6 bases each). V was trimmed by 1 base and J by 6 bases, leaving 14 bases between them. Germline V lookup: CDR1 SGHRS, CDR2 YFSETQ. CDR3 length: 15 amino acids. For the CDR3, the DNA is TGCGCCAGCAGCTTGCAAGGGGGGACCACCAATGAGCAGTTCTTC. Its protein is CASSLQGGTTNEQFF. Based on the CDR3 plus reference TRBV5-1 and TRBJ2-1, the full variable domain is KAGVTQTPRYLIKTRGQQVTLSCSPISGHRSVSWYQQTPGQGLQFLFEYFSETQRNKGNFPGRFSGRQFSNSRSEMNVSTLELGDSALYLCASSLQGGTTNEQFFGPGTRLTVL.

The V call is TRBV5-6, the J call TRBJ2-5; TRBD2 matches 7 bases. The J call may be mistaken, given a closer DNA end match to TRBJ2-7. Germline loops: CDR1 SGHDT, CDR2 YYEEEE. The CDR3 contains 13 residues. CDR3 sequence: CASRRSGVYEQYF. CDR3 DNA: TGTGCCAGCAGGCGCAGCGGGGTCTACGAGCAGTACTTC.

The J gene is TRBJ1-1, the V gene TRBV19; no clear D. Trimming took 2 bases from V and 1 from J, leaving 11 bases between them. This CDR3 has 15 amino acids. The germline V gene encodes CDR1 LNHDA and CDR2 SQIVND (reference sequence). The CDR3 spells CASSISYVPNTEAFF. CDR3 in DNA: TGTGCCAGTAGTATATCATACGTTCCGAACACTGAAGCTTTCTTT.